This note documents a single T cell receptor (beta chain) sequence. Its antigen has not been determined. Per-nucleotide qualities are absent, and no much larger clonotype sits a single base away. The sample belongs to a study of T cell responses to AZD1222 COVID-19 vaccine (dated by TCRdb to the early 2020s). Broadly, across the study: AZD1222 recipients whose second dose came at about 4 weeks and those whose second dose came at about 12 weeks were combined into one group, since spike-specific TCR depth and breadth did not differ between the two schedules. Trial participants were enrolled by age into 18-55, 56-69 and 70-plus year subgroups, with about 150, 28 and 57 TCR-sequenced participants respectively. A total of approximately 230 trial participants underwent TCR sequencing, of whom roughly 210 received two doses of AZD1222 and about 25 received two doses of the MenACWY control vaccine. Findings and caveats that apply to the study as a whole: Nearly half of unique spike-specific TCRs reportedly recognized epitopes outside regions mutated in the B.1.351 and B.1.1.7 variants. Because no day 14 peak-response samples were available, the repertoires could be characterized only after the peak T cell response. Conclusions about previously exposed vaccinees were limited because only six AZD1222 recipients were SARS-CoV-2 seropositive at baseline. The 56-69-year group was small, and its depth increase did not reach significance, likely because of low power. Vaccine-associated CD4 TCRs spanned the whole spike protein, with dominant responses in regions 160-218 and 743-854. Most participants were white British and females outnumbered males, and the authors suggested that clonal diversity may have been underestimated. A significant rise in spike-specific TCR breadth and depth was observed after two AZD1222 doses relative to day 0 and relative to MenACWY recipients.

The CDR3 regions of human TCRbeta chains were subjected to immunosequencing. From the authors' description of their analysis: Repertoire TCRs were matched against a reference library of SARS-CoV-2-specific TCRs generated with the MIRA antigen-specificity platform. Breadth was defined as the fraction of unique TCRs that were SARS-CoV-2-associated. Depth was defined as the fraction of total T cells that were SARS-CoV-2-associated. Using the MIRA data, each spike-specific TCR was mapped to the spike region that the TCR reacts to and placed in a CD4 or CD8 class. Log10-transformed breadth and depth values were compared by one-way ANOVA with Sidak's multiple comparisons tests. The source is immuneACCESS, and TCRdb retained only in-frame sequences with V and J called. Part of the clones is not carried over; for the studies checked, unresolved V genes explain less than half of this, and the remainder is unexplained. That table supplies the V and J calls and clone size; D and trimming were determined from the DNA. This sample gives around 100,000 clones in total; approximately 90% of them show up just once. 5% of the sample is in the top ten clones.

According to the study, the label for this sample's time point signals: baseline before first vaccination. The vaccinee samples were drawn from two UK trials, COV001 and COV002, one of which was a single-blind randomized controlled phase 2/3 trial testing AZD1222 (ChAdOx1 nCoV-19) in healthy adults. For TCRbeta chain sequencing, PBMC samples from trial participants were taken at day 0 and at day 28 after the second dose. Trimming costs V 6 bases and J 7 bases, and their ends lie 18 bases apart. Based on the germline V gene, the CDR1 and CDR2 sequences are SGHTA and FQGNSA. The CDR3 covers 14 residues, taking in both the cysteine and the phenylalanine. Only the CDR3 region is kept as DNA, spanning 42 bases read in frame from base 1.

Material: peripheral blood, obtained on day 0 of AZD1222 vaccination. The sequence derives from an adult in good health. The receptor chain draws on TRBV7-2 and TRBJ1-2; no D gene call is confident. The bases read TGTGCCAGCAGTTCACGGCAGACGATGGGTGGCTACACCTTC. The resulting protein is CASSSRQTMGGYTF.